This TCR beta chain stems from a study of OX40 agonist ivuxolimab in advanced cancers. Sequencing was performed with immunoSEQ multiplex PCR; in TCRdb, only in-frame clones are kept and a portion is missing. In the table there are about 60,000 clones, about 90% of which are singletons. Source: CD4+ or CD8+ T cells sorted from blood, taken in a trial of the OX40 agonist ivuxolimab. This sequence was found in an adult with an advanced solid tumor such as melanoma, head and neck, liver or kidney cancer.

The CDR3 spells CASSEGWGSGNTIYF. In nucleotides, the CDR3 is TGTGCCAGCAGCGAAGGATGGGGCTCTGGAAACACCATATATTTT. This chain uses TRBV5-4 with TRBJ1-3; D gene unclear. The CDR3 has 15 amino acids. The V gene lost 4 bases and the J gene lost 0 bases, with 11 bases spanning the gap. Germline values: CDR1 SGHNT, CDR2 YYREEE (reference sequence).